These 32 T cell receptor beta chains were sequenced from one sample in a study of human T cells and chemical hapten exposure. Time point described: patch test 2, 6 weeks after DPC sensitization. The treatment here: therapeutic diphenylcyclopropenone sensitization with weekly scalp DPC. TCRdb redid the calling of the RACE reads with MiXCR, one entry per CDR3 protein. The sample holds approximately 85,000 distinct CDR3 sequences; roughly 10% are singletons and the top ten take 2% to 2.5%. The sequences come from whole blood, collected in connection with sensitization to the hapten diphenylcyclopropenone (DPC). Receptors originate from a woman in her thirties with alopecia areata. Some clones in this sample may be carry-over from other donors' samples.

This clonotype was seen repeatedly, ten times or more. This chain uses TRBV10-3 with TRBJ2-1; possible D gene TRBD2, 6 bases. The germline CDR1 and CDR2 sequences are ENHRY and SYGVKD. Trimming took 11 bases from V and 8 from J, leaving 25 bases between them. This CDR3 comprises 15 residues. CDR3 DNA: TGTGCCGTTGGGGGTGTGGGAGGTACCGGGGATGAGCAGTTCTTC. Its protein is CAVGGVGGTGDEQFF.

This clonotype was seen repeatedly, ten times or more. The chain links TRBV12-3 or TRBV12-4 to TRBJ2-7; 7 positions match TRBD2. The length of the CDR3 is 14 residues. After removal of 6 bases from V and 4 bases from J, the junction contained 9 bases not matched to a gene. The CDR3 region has the DNA TGTGCCAGCAGCTCCCTAGGGACTACTTACGAGCAGTACTTC. Translating it yields CASSSLGTTYEQYF.

This clonotype turned up a few times. This sequence joins TRBV28 and TRBJ1-3; D call uncertain. Germline V gene data show CDR1 as MDHEN and CDR2 as SYDVKM. CDR3 size: 14 residues. Trimming left V 3 bases short and J 3 bases short, with 9 bases between. CDR3 amino acids: CASSLRDFGNTIYF. The CDR3 coding sequence is TGTGCCAGCAGTTTGAGGGATTTTGGAAACACCATATATTTT.

This CDR3 is CARLLRGHDTDTQYF. The CDR3 DNA sequence: TGCGCCAGATTATTAAGGGGGCATGACACAGATACGCAGTATTTT. The chain uses TRBV10-1 and TRBJ2-3; 7 bases are shared with TRBD1. V lost 9 bases and J lost 2; bases outside the gene matches: 11. This CDR3 region has 15 residues. Germline CDR1 reads WNHNN; CDR2 reads SYGVQD (reference sequence).

Of note for this clonotype: A single base separates this from a much larger clone, so it may be a read error. The chain combines TRBV6-2 or TRBV6-3 with TRBJ2-1; tentatively, D is TRBD1 (6 bases). This CDR3 comprises 16 residues. Germline V gives CDR1 MNHEY, CDR2 SVGEGT. Deletions cut 6 bases from V and 2 bases from J, with 17 bases between. CDR3 sequence reads: CASRSYRDNPYNEQFF. In nucleotides, the CDR3 is TGTGCCAGCAGGTCCTACCGGGACAATCCCTACAATGAGCAGTTCTTC.

This clonotype was recorded a few times. The V gene is TRBV11-1, the J gene TRBJ2-7, with D possibly TRBD2 on 5 matching bases. V lost 1 base, J lost 4 bases, and 8 bases lay in between. This CDR3 has 13 amino acids. Germline-derived CDR1 and CDR2 are SGHAT and FQDESV (reference sequence). In nucleotides, the CDR3 is TGTGCCAGCAGCTTAGAAGGAGGATACGAGCAGTACTTC. Protein sequence: CASSLEGGYEQYF. Full variable domain (outside the CDR3, taken from reference TRBV11-1 and TRBJ2-7): EAEVAQSPRYKITEKSQAVAFWCDPISGHATLYWYRQILGQGPELLVQFQDESVVDDSQLPKDRFSAERLKGVDSTLKIQPAELGDSAMYLCASSLEGGYEQYFGPGTRLTVT.

This clonotype was counted once. Just one base apart from a much larger clone, this may be a read error. The chain recombines TRBV30 with TRBJ2-7, with 8 bases lining up with TRBD2. V lost 4 bases, J lost 7 bases, and 9 bases stayed unmatched. Germline V CDR1 and CDR2: GTSNPN, SVGIG (reference sequence). The CDR3 length is 13 residues. The DNA of the CDR3 is TGTGCCTGGACTACGGGAGGGCCAAGGGAGCAGTACTTC. Its protein product is CAWTTGGPREQYF.

This clonotype has ten or more counts. V usage is TRBV25-1 and J usage is TRBJ2-2, with 9 bases lining up with TRBD1. The J segment lost 4 bases and the V segment lost 5 bases, leaving 5 bases of the junction unmatched. The CDR3 runs 15 residues. Per germline, CDR1 MGHDK and CDR2 SYGVNS. CDR3 coding DNA: TGTGCCAGCAGTACGGGACAGGGTTTCACCGGGGAGCTGTTTTTT. This sequence encodes CASSTGQGFTGELFF.

In DNA, the CDR3 is TGCAGCGTCTCGACTAGCGGGGGGCACACAGATACGCAGTATTTT. It translates to CSVSTSGGHTDTQYF. V and J are TRBV29-1 and TRBJ2-3; 13 bases map to TRBD2. The CDR3 totals 15 residues. V dropped 6 bases and J dropped 2; count of bases not matched to a gene: 5. The germline CDR1 and CDR2 sequences are SQVTM and ANQGSEA.

The rearrangement joins TRBV10-3 to TRBJ2-3; D unresolved. The CDR3 runs 14 residues. Trimming took 6 bases from V and 2 from J, leaving 12 bases between them. Germline V gene sequence: CDR1 ENHRY, CDR2 SYGVKD. The CDR3 nucleotides read TGTGCCATCAGACCTAGTGGCACCACAGATACGCAGTATTTT. This codes for CAIRPSGTTDTQYF.

With respect to this clonotype: This sequence may be a read error, since a much larger clone differs from it by one base. V and J are TRBV7-9 and TRBJ1-6, with D unclear. The germline V gene has CDR1 SEHNR and CDR2 FQNEAQ (reference sequence). Trimming took 6 bases from V and 11 from J, leaving 11 bases between them. The CDR3 covers 12 residues. CDR3 region: CASSVGNPPLHF. The CDR3, as DNA: TGTGCCAGCAGTGTCGGGAATCCACCCCTCCACTTT.

This clonotype was observed at least ten times. This chain joins TRBV30 and TRBJ2-6; D gene unclear. The CDR3 spans 14 residues. Trimming removed 4 bases at V and 3 bases at J, with 10 bases between. The germline CDR1 and CDR2 sequences are GTSNPN and SVGIG (reference sequence). The CDR3 is CAWTQLFGANVLTF. The CDR3 DNA reads TGTGCCTGGACTCAACTTTTTGGGGCCAACGTCCTGACTTTC.

This clonotype occurred many times. The rearrangement joins TRBV6-2 or TRBV6-3 to TRBJ2-1; D may be TRBD1 or TRBD2 (6 bases each). V gave up 7 bases and J gave up 7 bases, with 17 bases separating them. Germline lookup yields CDR1 MNHEY and CDR2 SVGEGT. The CDR3 consists of 14 residues. The CDR3 region has the DNA TGTGCCAGCAATTCTGGGGGGCCCAGAAATGAGCAGTTCTTC. Its protein product is CASNSGGPRNEQFF.

This clonotype has at least ten counts. The V and J genes are TRBV29-1 and TRBJ2-5; the D is unclear. Trimming pared 8 bases from V and 5 bases from J, leaving 12 bases between. This CDR3 spans 11 amino acids. Germline CDR1 SQVTM, CDR2 ANQGSEA. The CDR3 loop reads CSCQWGETQYF. The CDR3, as DNA: TGCAGCTGTCAATGGGGTGAGACCCAGTACTTC.

In this sample, this clonotype turned up many times. The rearrangement joins TRBV29-1 to TRBJ2-7; D gene unclear. The CDR3 totals 10 residues. Germline CDR1 and CDR2: SQVTM and ANQGSEA. Trimming took off 0 bases at V and 5 bases at J, with 2 bases between the two ends. This CDR3 reads CSVEDHEQYF. DNA for the CDR3: TGCAGCGTTGAAGACCACGAGCAGTACTTC.

V gene TRBV29-1 combines with J gene TRBJ1-1; D is unclear. The V end lost 3 bases, the J end lost 4 bases, and 6 bases lay between the germline ends. Per germline, CDR1 SQVTM and CDR2 ANQGSEA. This CDR3 contains 11 residues. The chain's CDR3 is CSVDPGTEAFF. The CDR3 DNA is TGCAGCGTTGACCCGGGCACTGAAGCTTTCTTT.

This clonotype was detected many times. The chain links TRBV4-2 to TRBJ2-1; D is ambiguous. From germline, CDR1 is LGHNA and CDR2 YNFKEQ. The CDR3 contains 14 residues. Trimming took 2 bases from V and 0 from J, leaving 5 bases between them. The CDR3 nucleotides are TGTGCCAGCAGCCAACAGAGCTCCTACAATGAGCAGTTCTTC. It specifies CASSQQSSYNEQFF.

As regards this clonotype: Given a much more abundant clone one base away, this may be a read error. The V call is TRBV7-2, the J call TRBJ2-3; perhaps TRBD2 as D (5 bases). V lost 8 bases, J lost 5 bases, and 11 bases lay in between. Germline CDR1 SGHTA, CDR2 FQGNSA. The CDR3 length is 12 residues. Written as DNA, the CDR3 is TGTGCCAGCTCCGGGGAGTTAGATACGCAGTATTTT. This sequence encodes CASSGELDTQYF.

As regards this clonotype: One junction end disagrees with the germline gene, perhaps due to a read error. The chain has TRBV28 and TRBJ2-1; 8 nucleotides align to TRBD2. The CDR3 consists of 14 residues. Germline values: CDR1 MDHEN, CDR2 SYDVKM. Here the CDR3 reads CASSSGGGYDEQFF. CDR3 nucleotides: TGTGCCAGCAGTTCCGGGGGGGGCTACGATGAGCAGTTCTTC.

The gene calls are TRBV6-2 or TRBV6-3 and TRBJ1-5; 7 nucleotides line up with TRBD1. The J segment lost 3 bases and the V segment lost 10 bases, leaving 9 bases of the junction unmatched. The CDR3 sequence is 14 residues long. Germline V gives CDR1 MNHEY, CDR2 SVGEGT. The CDR3 DNA sequence: TGTGCCACAAACAAGGGACAGCTCAATCAGCCCCAGCATTTT. Its protein product is CATNKGQLNQPQHF.

This clonotype has more than one count but fewer than ten. V gene TRBV20-1 combines with J gene TRBJ1-2; tentatively, D is TRBD1 (5 bases). Trimming pared 6 bases from V and 1 base from J, leaving 18 bases between. Germline V gives CDR1 DFQATT, CDR2 SNEGSKA (reference sequence). The CDR3 extends over 15 amino acids. CDR3 nucleotides: TGCAGTGCCTCCCCCAGAGGGGCGGGTAACTATGGCTACACCTTC. It is translated as CSASPRGAGNYGYTF.

This clonotype was seen many times. The chain has TRBV6-6 and TRBJ2-5; D is undetermined. The ends were cut back, 2 bases at V and 1 base at J, with 5 bases in the middle. In germline, CDR1 is MNHNY, CDR2 SVGAGI (reference sequence). CDR3 size: 13 residues. CDR3 bases: TGTGCCAGCAGTTACCCCATCCAAGAGACCCAGTACTTC. As protein: CASSYPIQETQYF.

A note on this clonotype: Since a much larger clone is just one base distant, this may be a read error. The DNA for the CDR3 is TGTACCAGCAGTGAACGGCATGAAGCTTTCTTT. It codes for CTSSERHEAFF. V gene TRBV6-1 combines with J gene TRBJ1-1; D not certain. The CDR3 has 11 residues. Germline-derived CDR1 and CDR2 are MNHNS and SASEGT.

This clonotype was seen a few times. This rearrangement joins TRBV7-8 to TRBJ2-7; TRBD1 aligns across 11 bases. The J segment lost 6 bases and the V segment lost 5 bases, leaving 6 bases of the junction unmatched. Germline CDR1 and CDR2: SGHVS and FQNEAQ. This CDR3 comprises 14 residues. The CDR3 protein is CASSPRTGGTEQYF. Written as DNA, the CDR3 is TGTGCCAGCAGCCCCCGGACAGGGGGCACCGAGCAGTACTTC.

In the case of this clonotype: At one end the junction does not follow the germline gene, possibly because of a read error. This chain connects TRBV7-3 to TRBJ1-5; D is ambiguous. CDR1 and CDR2 (germline): SGHTA, FQGTGA. CDR3 length: 21 amino acids. CDR3 sequence: CASTLTRNGRSHRNSNQPQHF. In DNA, the CDR3 is TGTGCCAGCACCTTAACACGGAATGGGCGAAGCCACCGGAATAGCAATCAGCCCCAGCATTTT.

This clonotype came up many times. The chain links TRBV10-2 to TRBJ2-1; D unclear. CDR1 WSHSY and CDR2 SAAADI come from the germline V gene. The V gene lost 3 bases and the J gene lost 0 bases, with 9 bases spanning the gap. The CDR3 length is 15 residues. For the CDR3, the DNA is TGCGCCAGCAGTGATCTGTGGGACTCCTACAATGAGCAGTTCTTC. This codes for CASSDLWDSYNEQFF.

This clonotype was observed many times. The V gene is TRBV6-5, the J gene TRBJ2-7, with 11 bases lining up with TRBD2. V was clipped by 6 bases and J by 2 bases; unmatched bases: 6. Germline V gene sequence: CDR1 MNHEY, CDR2 SVGAGI. CDR3 size: 15 residues. The CDR3 DNA reads TGTGCCAGCAGCCAAACTAGCGGGAGTACCTACGAGCAGTACTTC. It is translated as CASSQTSGSTYEQYF.

There are many counts of this clonotype. V and J are TRBV5-1 and TRBJ1-6; D gene unclear. This CDR3 contains 13 residues. Germline CDR1 SGHRS, CDR2 YFSETQ. Trimming shortened V by 4 bases and J by 15 bases, and 17 bases separated the two germline ends. The CDR3 sequence is CASSQATDGLLHF. The CDR3 bases are TGCGCCAGCAGCCAAGCAACGGACGGCCTCCTCCACTTT.

This clonotype has at least ten counts. This chain links TRBV28 with TRBJ2-7; a weak D match, TRBD2 (5 bases). V shed 4 bases and J shed 4 bases, with 14 bases lying between them. The CDR3 has 14 residues. Per the germline V gene, CDR1 is MDHEN and CDR2 is SYDVKM. CDR3 protein: CASSSLIEGYEQYF. In DNA, the CDR3 is TGTGCCAGCAGTTCCCTCATTGAGGGATACGAGCAGTACTTC.

The chain links TRBV29-1 to TRBJ2-7, with 7 bases lining up with TRBD1. This CDR3 is built from 13 residues. V was clipped by 4 bases and J by 3 bases; unmatched bases: 6. CDR1 and CDR2 from the germline V gene are SQVTM and ANQGSEA. The DNA for the CDR3 is TGCAGCGTTGGAGGGGGCTTTATCTACGAGCAGTACTTC. It yields the protein CSVGGGFIYEQYF.

This clonotype appeared many times. The CDR3 here is CASSPPSGSIDEQYF. In nucleotides, the CDR3 is TGTGCCAGCAGCCCCCCGAGCGGGAGTATAGACGAGCAGTACTTC. V and J are TRBV12-3 or TRBV12-4 and TRBJ2-7; the match to TRBD2 covers 8 bases. The CDR3 sequence is 15 residues long. Trimming removed 6 bases from V and 5 bases from J; junction bases left unmatched: 12.

This clonotype was detected only a few times. V gene TRBV7-2 combines with J gene TRBJ2-1, with 7 bases aligning to TRBD2. The CDR3 contains 15 residues. After removal of 4 bases from V and 0 bases from J, the junction contained 3 bases not matched to a gene. Germline V lookup: CDR1 SGHTA, CDR2 FQGNSA. The CDR3 is CASSSSGASYNEQFF. The CDR3 bases are TGTGCCAGCAGCTCGAGCGGGGCCTCCTACAATGAGCAGTTCTTC.